This T cell receptor beta chain was identified in a study of T cells after yellow fever vaccination. TCRdb called the 5' RACE reads again in MiXCR, with one record for every CDR3 protein. The data show around 320,000 distinct CDR3 sequences, approximately 12% seen once. As regards this clonotype: The antigen is not known.

Broader study findings: Abundant clonotypes from the bulk population could have been carried over as contaminants into FACS-sorted repertoires. Researchers report a weaker secondary response that nonetheless peaked faster, day 5 versus 15.

The material sequenced was CD4+ T cells sorted from PBMCs, taken 45 days after the yellow fever booster vaccination. The TCR originated in a man between 18 and 29 years old who received the YFV17D yellow fever vaccine.

CDR3 sequence: CASSPIPHTEAFF. CDR3 coding DNA: TGTGCCAGCAGTCCCATCCCGCACACTGAAGCTTTCTTT. The J gene is TRBJ1-1, the V gene TRBV27, with no clear D. Trimming removed 5 bases at V and 3 bases at J, with 10 bases between. Germline values: CDR1 MNHEY, CDR2 SMNVEV (reference sequence). The CDR3 extends over 13 amino acids.